These 18 T cell receptor beta chains originate from one sample sequenced in a study of T cell responses to AZD1222 COVID-19 vaccine. Profiling relied on immunoSEQ multiplex PCR, and the TCRdb table lists in-frame clones only, not all of them. The repertoire holds 120,000 or so clones, with approximately 89% as singletons. The source was peripheral blood, collected on day 0 of AZD1222 vaccination. Receptor source: an adult in good health.

This chain uses TRBV4-2 with TRBJ1-4, with D uncertain. Germline lookup yields CDR1 LGHNA and CDR2 YNFKEQ. The V and J ends lost 0 bases and 7 bases respectively, with 6 bases between them. The CDR3 has 13 amino acids. CDR3 sequence reads: CASSQDLGEKLFF. The CDR3 nucleotides read TGTGCCAGCAGCCAAGATCTTGGTGAAAAACTGTTTTTT.

In its sample, this clone was seen a few times. V and J are TRBV4-1 and TRBJ2-1, with TRBD2 matching over 9 bases. The germline V gene has CDR1 MGHRA and CDR2 YSYEKL. Germline trimming cut 0 bases from V and 7 bases from J; bases unmatched to any gene: 4. The CDR3 consists of 15 residues. The CDR3 DNA is TGCGCCAGCAGCCAAGAAAGCGGGGGGTTTAATGAGCAGTTCTTC. It is translated as CASSQESGGFNEQFF.

Only one count was recorded for this clone. DNA of the CDR3: TGTGCCAGTAGTATGGGTCCCGGAAACACCATATATTTT. It yields the protein CASSMGPGNTIYF. The V call is TRBV19, the J call TRBJ1-3; the D is unclear. Germline V lookup: CDR1 LNHDA, CDR2 SQIVND (reference sequence). The V and J ends lost 3 bases and 4 bases respectively, with 7 bases between them. This CDR3 is built from 13 residues.

This chain joins TRBV10-1 and TRBJ2-3; a weak D match, TRBD2 (6 bases). V dropped 4 bases and J dropped 1 base, with 6 bases sitting between them. The CDR3 consists of 13 residues. Germline CDR1 and CDR2: WNHNN and SYGVQD (reference sequence). The CDR3 loop reads CASSVAGTDTQYF. CDR3 DNA: TGCGCCAGCAGTGTAGCGGGCACAGATACGCAGTATTTT.

With respect to this clone: The identical CDR3 is also encoded by other nucleotide sequences in the sample. The J gene is TRBJ1-1, the V gene TRBV3-1 (or the pseudogene TRBV3-2); 8 bases agree with TRBD1. Trimming cost V 1 base and J 4 bases; bases outside gene matches: 2. The CDR3 length is 14 residues. The germline V gene has CDR1 LGHDT and CDR2 YNNKEL (reference sequence). CDR3: CASSQVDRGTEAFF. The CDR3, as DNA: TGTGCCAGCAGCCAAGTTGACAGGGGCACTGAAGCTTTCTTT.

This chain connects TRBV7-9 to TRBJ1-4; the match to TRBD1 covers 10 bases. Germline CDR1 SEHNR, CDR2 FQNEAQ (reference sequence). The CDR3 consists of 16 residues. V gave up 3 bases and J gave up 3 bases; unmatched junction bases: 4. The CDR3 region is CASSLDRGSSNEKLFF. In DNA, the CDR3 is TGTGCCAGCAGCTTGGACAGGGGGTCATCTAATGAAAAACTGTTTTTT.

As DNA, the CDR3 is TGTGCCAGCAGTGTAGGACAGGGGAACACCGGGGAGCTGTTTTTT. Protein: CASSVGQGNTGELFF. The rearrangement uses TRBV2 and TRBJ2-2, with 8 bases fitting TRBD1. This CDR3 has 15 amino acids. The germline CDR1 and CDR2 sequences are SNHLY and FYNNEI. V gave up 4 bases and J gave up 1 base; unmatched junction bases: 2. Variable domain in full (rest from reference TRBV2 and TRBJ2-2): EPEVTQTPSHQVTQMGQEVILRCVPISNHLYFYWYRQILGQKVEFLVSFYNNEISEKSEIFDDQFSVERPDGSNFTLKIRSTKLEDSAMYFCASSVGQGNTGELFFGEGSRLTVL.

CDR3 in amino acids: CASTSSWGQTYEQYF. DNA for the CDR3: TGTGCCAGTACCTCTTCTTGGGGACAGACCTACGAGCAGTACTTC. The rearrangement joins TRBV19 to TRBJ2-7; 7 bases are shared with TRBD1. Germline loops: CDR1 LNHDA, CDR2 SQIVND (reference sequence). V gave up 7 bases and J gave up 2 bases; unmatched junction bases: 11. The CDR3 sequence is 15 residues long. Combining the CDR3 with reference TRBV19 and TRBJ2-7 gives the whole variable domain DGGITQSPKYLFRKEGQNVTLSCEQNLNHDAMYWYRQDPGQGLRLIYYSQIVNDFQKGDIAEGYSVSREKKESFPLTVTSAQKNPTAFYLCASTSSWGQTYEQYFGPGTRLTVT.

The V gene is TRBV9, the J gene TRBJ1-2, with 7 bases fitting TRBD1. Germline assignment: CDR1 SGDLS and CDR2 YYNGEE. The junction had 13 bases not matched to a gene; V was cut back by 3 bases and J by 8 bases. This CDR3 has 15 residues. In DNA form, the CDR3 reads TGTGCCAGCAGCGCGGACCCGACAGGGTTGGGCGGCTACACCTTC. The encoded protein is CASSADPTGLGGYTF.

This clone was counted a few times. This CDR3 reads CASSRTGKSKDEQYF. In DNA form, the CDR3 reads TGTGCCAGCAGCCGCACCGGGAAGTCGAAGGACGAGCAGTACTTC. This rearrangement joins TRBV7-3 to TRBJ2-7; possible D gene TRBD2, 5 bases. CDR3 length: 15 residues. The germline V and J ends were trimmed by 5 bases and 5 bases, with 19 bases remaining between them. The germline CDR1 and CDR2 sequences are SGHTA and FQGTGA.

This rearrangement joins TRBV4-3 to TRBJ2-4, with TRBD1 as a possible D gene (5 bases). V was cut by 0 bases and J by 4 bases, with 7 bases left in between. This CDR3 has 14 residues. Germline V CDR1 and CDR2: LGHNA, YSLEER. CDR3 sequence (DNA): TGCGCCAGCAGCCAAGAAAACAGGAAAAACATTCAGTACTTC. This gives the protein CASSQENRKNIQYF.

The V and J genes are TRBV19 and TRBJ1-2, with no clear D. Trimming took off 6 bases at V and 0 bases at J, with 2 bases between the two ends. CDR3 length equals 11 residues. The V gene's germline CDR1 is LNHDA and CDR2 SQIVND (reference sequence). In DNA, the CDR3 is TGTGCCAGTAGCGCTAACTATGGCTACACCTTC. Amino acids: CASSANYGYTF. The variable domain in full, completed from reference TRBV19 and TRBJ1-2, reads DGGITQSPKYLFRKEGQNVTLSCEQNLNHDAMYWYRQDPGQGLRLIYYSQIVNDFQKGDIAEGYSVSREKKESFPLTVTSAQKNPTAFYLCASSANYGYTFGSGTRLTVV.

V usage is TRBV4-3 and J usage is TRBJ2-1; 11 nucleotides align to TRBD1. The V gene's germline CDR1 is LGHNA and CDR2 YSLEER. With 5 bases clipped from V and 12 bases from J, the junction kept 6 bases outside the gene matches. The CDR3 covers 13 residues. The CDR3 DNA follows: TGCGCCAGCAGCTCCCACGGGACAGGGGGGCAGTTCTTC. Its translation: CASSSHGTGGQFF.

The gene calls are TRBV7-3 and TRBJ2-1; 9 bases agree with TRBD2. Germline CDR1 reads SGHTA; CDR2 reads FQGTGA. The V and J ends lost 5 bases and 15 bases, in that order; junction bases with no gene match: 14. The CDR3 loop spans 14 amino acids. The DNA for the CDR3 is TGTGCCAGCAGCCCTGGCGGGGGGGCGCAAGAACGGTTCTTC. This encodes CASSPGGGAQERFF.

The chain is built from TRBV19 and TRBJ1-1, with a weak D call TRBD1 (6 bases). In germline, CDR1 is LNHDA, CDR2 SQIVND (reference sequence). CDR3 size: 15 residues. V was trimmed by 3 bases and J by 1 base, leaving 12 bases between them. The CDR3 reads CASSMAGHGNTEAFF. Written as DNA, the CDR3 is TGTGCCAGTAGTATGGCGGGACACGGGAACACTGAAGCTTTCTTT.

J is TRBJ1-2 and V is TRBV7-9; no clear D. Trimming removed 3 bases from V and 8 bases from J, with 22 bases in between. CDR1 is SEHNR and CDR2 is FQNEAQ in the germline V gene (reference sequence). This CDR3 region has 16 residues. The CDR3 sequence is CASSLETSVGSQGYTF. The CDR3 DNA reads as TGTGCCAGCAGCTTGGAAACTAGTGTGGGTTCGCAGGGCTACACCTTC.

The chain recombines TRBV5-1 with TRBJ1-3, with D possibly matching TRBD1 (6 bases). The length of the CDR3 is 18 residues. Germline CDR1 SGHRS, CDR2 YFSETQ. The V end was cut by 2 bases, the J end by 4 bases, with 22 bases between. The DNA for the CDR3 is TGCGCCAGCAGCTTATTGTCCGGACAGAGCTCTGGAGGAAACACCATATATTTT. It yields the protein CASSLLSGQSSGGNTIYF.

The V call is TRBV12-3 or TRBV12-4, the J call TRBJ1-5, with D perhaps matching TRBD1 (5 bases). The CDR3 covers 12 residues. Trimming took off 0 bases at V and 9 bases at J, with 6 bases between the two ends. CDR3 DNA sequence: TGTGCCAGCAGTTTAGCGGGGGGGCCCCAGCATTTT. Protein sequence: CASSLAGGPQHF.